The 26 T cell receptor beta chains below all came from one sample that was sequenced in a study of PD-L1 blockade in urothelial cancer. Time point specified: pretreatment peripheral blood. Using immunoSEQ multiplex PCR, the repertoire was profiled, and TCRdb retains in-frame clones only, with some absent. The sample contains 70,000 to 90,000 clones, about 83% of which appear only once. The source material was PBMCs, sampled around atezolizumab (anti-PD-L1) treatment. The receptors stem from a man aged 55 to 70 with urothelial cancer.

This clone was detected a few times. This rearrangement joins TRBV7-9 to TRBJ1-1; a possible D gene is TRBD1 (6 bases). V dropped 1 base and J dropped 1 base, with 13 bases sitting between them. Germline V gene data show CDR1 as SEHNR and CDR2 as FQNEAQ (reference sequence). CDR3 length equals 16 residues. The CDR3 DNA reads TGTGCCAGCAGCTTAGGACAGGCCAACCGGAACACTGAAGCTTTCTTT. Protein: CASSLGQANRNTEAFF.

This chain connects TRBV29-1 to TRBJ2-6; perhaps TRBD1 as D (7 bases). This CDR3 is built from 15 residues. From germline, CDR1 is SQVTM and CDR2 ANQGSEA. V lost 6 bases and J 1 base, leaving 13 bases between the germline ends. CDR3 in amino acids: CSVTTGRSGANVLTF. DNA of the CDR3: TGCAGCGTGACGACAGGGAGGTCTGGGGCCAACGTCCTGACTTTC.

This clone was detected only once. The chain is built from TRBV14 and TRBJ2-7; 9 bases match TRBD1. The CDR3 sequence is 15 residues long. Per germline, CDR1 SGHDN and CDR2 FVKESK. J was trimmed by 5 bases and V by 4 bases; bases with no gene match: 9. The chain's CDR3 is CASSPNLDRGNEQYF. CDR3 bases: TGTGCCAGCAGCCCTAACCTCGACAGGGGGAACGAGCAGTACTTC.

This clone was counted between two and nine times. The chain has TRBV15 and TRBJ1-5; no reliable D call. This CDR3 is 16 amino acids long. Germline CDR1 LNHNV, CDR2 YYDKDF (reference sequence). Trimming cost V 6 bases and J 0 bases, with 15 bases left between them. The CDR3 loop reads CATSASATVSNQPQHF. DNA of the CDR3: TGTGCCACCAGTGCTTCCGCGACTGTTAGCAATCAGCCCCAGCATTTT.

The chain recombines TRBV5-5 with TRBJ1-5; a possible D gene is TRBD1 (6 bases). Germline CDR1 SGHKS, CDR2 YYEKEE (reference sequence). The CDR3 length is 13 residues. Trimming left V 4 bases short and J 6 bases short, with 11 bases between. This CDR3 reads CASSVQGSQPQHF. CDR3 DNA: TGTGCCAGCAGCGTACAGGGTAGTCAGCCCCAGCATTTT. Using reference TRBV5-5 and TRBJ1-5 for the parts outside the CDR3, the full variable domain is DAGVTQSPTHLIKTRGQQVTLRCSPISGHKSVSWYQQVLGQGPQFIFQYYEKEERGRGNFPDRFSARQFPNYSSELNVNALLLGDSALYLCASSVQGSQPQHFGDGTRLSIL.

The V and J genes are TRBV7-2 and TRBJ2-1; possible D gene TRBD2, 5 bases. Trimming took off 2 bases at V and 5 bases at J, with 10 bases between the two ends. Germline CDR1 reads SGHTA; CDR2 reads FQGNSA. This CDR3 region has 14 residues. The CDR3 loop reads CASSLSGRNNEQFF. The CDR3 bases are TGTGCCAGCAGCTTAAGCGGCAGGAACAATGAGCAGTTCTTC. The entire variable domain, with the rest obtained from reference TRBV7-2 and TRBJ2-1, is as follows: GAGVSQSPSNKVTEKGKDVELRCDPISGHTALYWYRQSLGQGLEFLIYFQGNSAPDKSGLPSDRFSAERTGGSVSTLTIQRTQQEDSAVYLCASSLSGRNNEQFFGPGTRLTVL.

The gene calls are TRBV29-1 and TRBJ2-3; 10 positions match TRBD2. The CDR3 spans 14 residues. V was pared by 5 bases and J by 0 bases, with 2 bases of the junction left unmatched. Germline V lookup: CDR1 SQVTM, CDR2 ANQGSEA. The CDR3 loop reads CSVPAGGSTDTQYF. In DNA, the CDR3 is TGCAGCGTTCCAGCGGGAGGGAGCACAGATACGCAGTATTTT.

V and J are TRBV5-1 and TRBJ2-7; 10 nucleotides match TRBD1. The CDR3 covers 13 residues. The trim removed 7 bases at V and 5 bases at J, leaving 6 bases unmatched. The germline gives CDR1 SGHRS, CDR2 YFSETQ. CDR3: CASRTGGFDEQYF. CDR3 bases: TGCGCCAGCCGGACAGGGGGTTTCGACGAGCAGTACTTC.

The V and J genes are TRBV7-3 and TRBJ2-1; 15 bases agree with TRBD2. Germline trimming cut 3 bases from V and 13 bases from J; bases unmatched to any gene: 7. The V gene's germline CDR1 is SGHTA and CDR2 FQGTGA. CDR3 length equals 15 residues. As DNA, the CDR3 is TGTGCCAGCAGCTTCGACGGACTAGCGGGGGGGAACCAGTTCTTC. Translating it yields CASSFDGLAGGNQFF. Based on the CDR3 plus reference TRBV7-3 and TRBJ2-1, the full variable domain is GAGVSQTPSNKVTEKGKYVELRCDPISGHTALYWYRQSLGQGPEFLIYFQGTGAADDSGLPNDRFFAVRPEGSVSTLKIQRTERGDSAVYLCASSFDGLAGGNQFFGPGTRLTVL.

V is TRBV11-3 and J is TRBJ1-1, with TRBD1 as a possible D gene (5 bases). V was cut by 4 bases and J by 7 bases, with 16 bases left in between. CDR3 length: 14 amino acids. Germline CDR1 reads SGHNT; CDR2 reads YENEEA. CDR3 sequence: CASSSQGAIIEAFF. In DNA, the CDR3 is TGTGCCAGCAGCTCTCAGGGCGCAATCATTGAAGCTTTCTTT.

This clone was observed a handful of times. The chain is built from TRBV7-9 and TRBJ2-7; D is unclear. CDR3 length equals 14 residues. The V end was cut by 5 bases, the J end by 1 base, with 12 bases between. Germline-derived CDR1 and CDR2 are SEHNR and FQNEAQ (reference sequence). This CDR3 reads CASSPQSMSYEQYF. CDR3 bases: TGTGCCAGCAGCCCACAATCAATGTCCTACGAGCAGTACTTC.

This clone was detected only once. The V and J genes are TRBV9 and TRBJ2-2; 13 bases match TRBD2. The CDR3 runs to 15 residues. Trimming took 4 bases from V and 9 from J; bases not matched to a gene: 6. Germline CDR1 is SGDLS and CDR2 is YYNGEE. The CDR3 sequence is CASSSGTSGMWELFF. The DNA for the CDR3 is TGTGCCAGCAGCTCCGGGACTAGCGGGATGTGGGAGCTGTTTTTT. The variable domain in full, completed from reference TRBV9 and TRBJ2-2, reads DSGVTQTPKHLITATGQRVTLRCSPRSGDLSVYWYQQSLDQGLQFLIQYYNGEERAKGNILERFSAQQFPDLHSELNLSSLELGDSALYFCASSSGTSGMWELFFGEGSRLTVL.

This chain links TRBV19 with TRBJ2-7; 9 nucleotides agree with TRBD1. The germline CDR1 and CDR2 sequences are LNHDA and SQIVND (reference sequence). Losses at the gene ends were 7 bases for V and 2 bases for J; bases not matched to a gene: 9. The CDR3 is 15 residues long. The DNA of the CDR3 is TGTGCCAGTAAAAGGGGGACAGGGTACACCTACGAGCAGTACTTC. It yields the protein CASKRGTGYTYEQYF.

The chain recombines TRBV28 with TRBJ2-2; 10 bases match TRBD2. Trimming took 8 bases from V and 8 from J; bases not matched to a gene: 14. Germline V lookup: CDR1 MDHEN, CDR2 SYDVKM. There are 16 residues in the CDR3. The CDR3 protein is CASLRLAGATSGELFF. The CDR3 DNA is TGTGCCAGCTTAAGACTAGCGGGCGCTACATCAGGGGAGCTGTTTTTT.

This rearrangement joins TRBV19 to TRBJ1-5; 8 positions match TRBD1. The CDR3 contains 16 residues. With 4 bases clipped from V and 9 bases from J, the junction kept 14 bases outside the gene matches. The V gene's germline CDR1 is LNHDA and CDR2 SQIVND (reference sequence). The CDR3 spells CASSRRDRTPRGPQHF. The CDR3 bases are TGTGCCAGTAGTAGGAGGGACAGGACCCCGCGGGGGCCCCAGCATTTT.

The chain joins TRBV27 to TRBJ2-7; a possible D gene is TRBD2 (7 bases). The CDR3 is 13 residues long. V lost 9 bases and J lost 5, with 17 bases in between. Germline V lookup: CDR1 MNHEY, CDR2 SMNVEV (reference sequence). The CDR3 loop is CARTSRGADEQYF. The CDR3 DNA sequence: TGTGCCAGGACCTCCCGGGGGGCGGACGAGCAGTACTTC.

This clone showed up just once. The CDR3 is CASSLYTGTNYGYTF. As DNA, the CDR3 is TGTGCCAGCAGCTTATATACAGGAACTAACTATGGCTACACCTTC. The chain uses TRBV7-3 and TRBJ1-2, with TRBD1 as a possible D gene (5 bases). The germline V gene has CDR1 SGHTA and CDR2 FQGTGA. The CDR3 length is 15 residues. Trimming pared 2 bases from V and 0 bases from J, leaving 10 bases between.

The chain carries TRBV9 and TRBJ1-2, with TRBD1 identical over 9 bases. V was clipped by 3 bases and J by 1 base; unmatched bases: 10. Germline V gene sequence: CDR1 SGDLS, CDR2 YYNGEE. The length of the CDR3 is 17 residues. In nucleotides, the CDR3 is TGTGCCAGCAGCGGAACGGGACAGGGTCGTTTTAACTATGGCTACACCTTC. This gives the protein CASSGTGQGRFNYGYTF.

This rearrangement joins TRBV12-5 to TRBJ2-1; 8 bases are a match to TRBD1. Germline CDR1 is LGHNT and CDR2 is FRNRAP. CDR3 length equals 15 residues. Unmatched junction bases numbered 11, after V lost 5 bases and J lost 8 bases. CDR3 region: CASGTGQAHGDEQFF. The CDR3 DNA reads TGTGCTAGTGGTACGGGACAGGCCCACGGGGATGAGCAGTTCTTC. Full variable domain (remainder filled in from reference TRBV12-5 and TRBJ2-1): DARVTQTPRHKVTEMGQEVTMRCQPILGHNTVFWYRQTMMQGLELLAYFRNRAPLDDSGMPKDRFSAEMPDATLATLKIQPSEPRDSAVYFCASGTGQAHGDEQFFGPGTRLTVL.

Note on this clone: Other DNA sequences in the sample encode the same CDR3. The CDR3 DNA is TGCGCCAGCAGCCCTAGCGGGAGCACAGATACGCAGTATTTT. As protein: CASSPSGSTDTQYF. The chain is built from TRBV5-1 and TRBJ2-3, with 8 bases identical to TRBD2. Per the germline V gene, CDR1 is SGHRS and CDR2 is YFSETQ. This CDR3 spans 14 amino acids. Trimming removed 4 bases from V and 0 bases from J; junction bases left unmatched: 1.

V and J are TRBV29-1 and TRBJ1-4; TRBD1 agrees at 7 bases. The CDR3 extends over 15 amino acids. V was pared by 4 bases and J by 7 bases, with 12 bases of the junction left unmatched. CDR1 is SQVTM and CDR2 is ANQGSEA in the germline V gene. The CDR3 sequence is CSVAQNRGMGEKLFF. In DNA form, the CDR3 reads TGCAGCGTTGCCCAAAACAGGGGAATGGGTGAAAAACTGTTTTTT.

The V and J genes are TRBV4-2 and TRBJ1-1; 9 bases fit TRBD1. This CDR3 is built from 19 residues. The germline V gene encodes CDR1 LGHNA and CDR2 YNFKEQ. The V segment lost 4 bases and the J segment 1 base; nucleotides outside the gene matches: 16. The CDR3 loop reads CASSRGAKGTGLTNTEAFF. CDR3 in DNA: TGTGCCAGCAGCCGGGGGGCCAAGGGGACAGGGTTAACGAACACTGAAGCTTTCTTT.

This clone appeared a single time. V gene TRBV4-3 combines with J gene TRBJ2-2; 12 bases agree with TRBD2. V trimming: 2 bases; J trimming: 0 bases; junction bases outside the gene matches: 1. This CDR3 contains 17 residues. CDR1 is LGHNA, CDR2 YSLEER, per germline. The CDR3 nucleotides read TGCGCCAGCAGCCAACTAGCGGGAGGGGCGAACACCGGGGAGCTGTTTTTT. Protein sequence: CASSQLAGGANTGELFF.

The V gene is TRBV18, the J gene TRBJ2-7; 8 bases match TRBD2. CDR1 is KGHSH and CDR2 is LQKENI in the germline V gene. The CDR3 runs to 14 residues. The J segment lost 4 bases and the V segment lost 2 bases, leaving 4 bases of the junction unmatched. The CDR3 bases are TGTGCCAGCTCACCAGCGGGGGGCCGGTACGAGCAGTACTTC. Translated, it gives CASSPAGGRYEQYF.

The genes are TRBV5-4 and TRBJ2-6, with a tentative D call TRBD2 (7 bases). Trimming pared 0 bases from V and 2 bases from J, leaving 18 bases between. This CDR3 is 19 amino acids long. CDR1 SGHNT and CDR2 YYREEE come from the germline V gene (reference sequence). The CDR3 bases are TGTGCCAGCAGCTTGGGGGTGTGGGGGGGGGCGGCTGGGGCCAACGTCCTGACTTTC. This encodes CASSLGVWGGAAGANVLTF.

The V call is TRBV4-2, the J call TRBJ2-7; 7 bases agree with TRBD2. V gave up 1 base and J gave up 0 bases; unmatched junction bases: 15. Per the germline V gene, CDR1 is LGHNA and CDR2 is YNFKEQ. There are 19 residues in the CDR3. This CDR3 is CASSQVGLSSGRGSYEQYF. CDR3 in DNA: TGTGCCAGCAGCCAAGTGGGGTTGTCTAGCGGAAGGGGCTCCTACGAGCAGTACTTC.